This TCR beta chain was sequenced in a study of cytomegalovirus exposure and HLA in healthy donors. A note on this clone: The antigen is not known.

Study-wide findings and caveats: Owing to their indistinguishability, certain V segments, notably TRBV6-2 and TRBV6-3, were excluded.

Those who donated were healthy bone marrow donors. The CDR3 is 12 residues long. Trimming took 0 bases from V and 8 from J, leaving 8 bases between them. Germline values: CDR1 GTSNPN, CDR2 SVGIG (reference sequence). Use of 60 Vbeta and 13 Jbeta primers characterized the PCR. The data were produced by immunoSEQ multiplex PCR, yet TCRdb's version contains in-frame clones alone and is incomplete. Of approximately 95,000 clones in the sample, just under 80% were seen once. The V gene is TRBV30, the J gene TRBJ2-1, with D unclear. This clonotype was obtained from a woman aged 40 to 55 in good health and CMV-seropositive. The material sequenced was PBMCs. The CDR3 DNA reads as TGTGCCTGGAGTGTAAATCGTCATGAGCAGTTCTTC. Translating it yields CAWSVNRHEQFF.